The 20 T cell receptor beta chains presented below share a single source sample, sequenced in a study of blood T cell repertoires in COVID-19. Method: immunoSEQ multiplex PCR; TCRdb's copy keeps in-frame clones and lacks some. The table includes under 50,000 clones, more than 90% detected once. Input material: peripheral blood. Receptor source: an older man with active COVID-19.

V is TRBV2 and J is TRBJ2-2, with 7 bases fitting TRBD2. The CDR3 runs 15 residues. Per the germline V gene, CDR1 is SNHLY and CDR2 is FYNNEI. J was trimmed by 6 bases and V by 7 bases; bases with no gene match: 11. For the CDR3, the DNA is TGTGCCAGCATGCGGGAGCTGAGTTGGGCCGGGGAGCTGTTTTTT. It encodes CASMRELSWAGELFF.

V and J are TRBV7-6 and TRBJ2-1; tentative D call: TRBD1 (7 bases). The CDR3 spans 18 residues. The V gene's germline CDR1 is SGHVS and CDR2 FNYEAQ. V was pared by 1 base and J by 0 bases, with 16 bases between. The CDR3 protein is CASSLVSGGSGSYNEQFF. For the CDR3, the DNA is TGTGCCAGCAGCTTAGTTTCAGGGGGGAGTGGCTCCTACAATGAGCAGTTCTTC.

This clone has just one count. The CDR3 DNA reads as TGTGCCAGCAGCATTCTCATTCCGACAGACACCTACGAGCAGTACTTC. Translation: CASSILIPTDTYEQYF. V and J are TRBV21-1 and TRBJ2-7; TRBD1 is the table's D call and was not checked against the DNA. TRBV21-1 is a pseudogene locus. The CDR3 sequence is 16 residues long.

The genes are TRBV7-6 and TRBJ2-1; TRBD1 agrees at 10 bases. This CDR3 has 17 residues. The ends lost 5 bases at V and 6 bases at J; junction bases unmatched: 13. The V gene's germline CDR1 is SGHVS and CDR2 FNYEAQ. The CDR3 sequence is CASSPRRGTGVSNEQFF. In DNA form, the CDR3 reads TGTGCCAGCAGCCCCCGCCGTGGGACAGGGGTGTCCAATGAGCAGTTCTTC. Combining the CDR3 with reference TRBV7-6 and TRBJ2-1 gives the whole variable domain GAGVSQSPRYKVTKRGQDVALRCDPISGHVSLYWYRQALGQGPEFLTYFNYEAQQDKSGLPNDRFSAERPEGSISTLTIQRTEQRDSAMYRCASSPRRGTGVSNEQFFGPGTRLTVL.

The CDR3 is CASSYWTSGAGEQYF. In DNA form, the CDR3 reads TGTGCCAGCAGTTACTGGACTAGCGGGGCGGGAGAGCAGTACTTC. The chain carries TRBV6-5 and TRBJ2-7; TRBD2 aligns across 12 bases. Per germline, CDR1 MNHEY and CDR2 SVGAGI. The CDR3 sequence is 15 residues long. The V segment lost 1 base and the J segment 7 bases; nucleotides outside the gene matches: 5.

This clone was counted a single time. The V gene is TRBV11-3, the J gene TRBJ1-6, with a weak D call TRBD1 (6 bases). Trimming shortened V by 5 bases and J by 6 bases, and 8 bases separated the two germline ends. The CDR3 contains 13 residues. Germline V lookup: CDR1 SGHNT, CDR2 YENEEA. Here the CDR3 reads CASSHRANSPLHF. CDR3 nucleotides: TGTGCCAGCAGCCACAGGGCTAATTCACCCCTCCACTTT.

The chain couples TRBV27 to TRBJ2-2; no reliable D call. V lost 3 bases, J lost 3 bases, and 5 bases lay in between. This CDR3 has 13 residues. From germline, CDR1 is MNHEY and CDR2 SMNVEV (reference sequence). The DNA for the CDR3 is TGTGCCAGCAGTTTCCTTCACACCGGGGAGCTGTTTTTT. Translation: CASSFLHTGELFF.

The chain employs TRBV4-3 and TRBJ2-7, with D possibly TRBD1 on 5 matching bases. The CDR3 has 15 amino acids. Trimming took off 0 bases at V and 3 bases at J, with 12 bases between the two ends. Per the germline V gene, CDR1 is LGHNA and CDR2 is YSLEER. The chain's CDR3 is CASSQDSRAFYEQYF. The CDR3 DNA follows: TGCGCCAGCAGCCAAGATTCCAGGGCGTTCTACGAGCAGTACTTC.

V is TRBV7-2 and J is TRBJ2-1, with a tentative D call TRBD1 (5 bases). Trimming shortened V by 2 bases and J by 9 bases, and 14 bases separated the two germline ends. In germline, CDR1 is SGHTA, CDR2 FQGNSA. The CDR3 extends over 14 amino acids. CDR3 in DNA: TGTGCCAGCAGCTTACTAGAACAGGCTCGTGAGCAGTTCTTC. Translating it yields CASSLLEQAREQFF.

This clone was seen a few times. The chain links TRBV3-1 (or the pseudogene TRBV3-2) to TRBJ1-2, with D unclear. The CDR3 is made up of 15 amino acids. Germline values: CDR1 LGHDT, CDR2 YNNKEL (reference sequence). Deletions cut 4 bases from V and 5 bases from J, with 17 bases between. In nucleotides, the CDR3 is TGTGCCAGCAGCCTTCGGTTTTCAACCGAGTATGGCTACACCTTC. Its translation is CASSLRFSTEYGYTF.

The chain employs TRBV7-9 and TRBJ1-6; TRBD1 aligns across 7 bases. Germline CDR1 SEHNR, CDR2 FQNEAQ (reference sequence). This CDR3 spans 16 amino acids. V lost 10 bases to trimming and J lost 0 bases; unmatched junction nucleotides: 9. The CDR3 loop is CATRGTESSYNSPLHF. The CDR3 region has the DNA TGTGCCACTAGAGGGACAGAGAGCTCCTATAATTCACCCCTCCACTTT. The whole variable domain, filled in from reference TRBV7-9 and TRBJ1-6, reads DTGVSQNPRHKITKRGQNVTFRCDPISEHNRLYWYRQTLGQGPEFLTYFQNEAQLEKSRLLSDRFSAERPKGSFSTLEIQRTEQGDSAMYLCATRGTESSYNSPLHFGNGTRLTVT.

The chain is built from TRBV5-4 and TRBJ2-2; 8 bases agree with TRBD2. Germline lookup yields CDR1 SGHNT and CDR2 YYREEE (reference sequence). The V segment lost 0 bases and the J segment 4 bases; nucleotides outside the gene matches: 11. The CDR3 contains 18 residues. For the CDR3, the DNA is TGTGCCAGCAGCTTGGGTTACGGGGGGGCCATCAGCACCGGGGAGCTGTTTTTT. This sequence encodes CASSLGYGGAISTGELFF.

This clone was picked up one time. Here the CDR3 DNA reads TGTGCCACCAGTGATACGACAGCCTACAATGAGCAGTTCTTC. It specifies CATSDTTAYNEQFF. The rearrangement links TRBV24-1 to TRBJ2-1, with D tentatively TRBD1 (5 bases). Per the germline V gene, CDR1 is KGHDR and CDR2 is SFDVKD. The V gene lost 3 bases and the J gene lost 2 bases, with 7 bases spanning the gap. The CDR3 contains 14 residues.

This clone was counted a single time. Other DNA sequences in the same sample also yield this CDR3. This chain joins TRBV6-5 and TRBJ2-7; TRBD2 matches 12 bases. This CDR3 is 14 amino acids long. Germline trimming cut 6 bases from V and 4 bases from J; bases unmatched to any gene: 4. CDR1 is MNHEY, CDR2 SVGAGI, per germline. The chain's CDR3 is CASSLAGGPYEQYF. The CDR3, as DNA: TGTGCCAGCAGCCTAGCGGGGGGGCCGTACGAGCAGTACTTC.

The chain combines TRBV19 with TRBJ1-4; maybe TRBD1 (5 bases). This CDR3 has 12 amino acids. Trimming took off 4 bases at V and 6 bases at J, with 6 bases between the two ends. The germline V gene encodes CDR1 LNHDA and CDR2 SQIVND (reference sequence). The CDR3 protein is CASSTGYEKLFF. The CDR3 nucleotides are TGTGCCAGTAGTACAGGGTATGAAAAACTGTTTTTT.

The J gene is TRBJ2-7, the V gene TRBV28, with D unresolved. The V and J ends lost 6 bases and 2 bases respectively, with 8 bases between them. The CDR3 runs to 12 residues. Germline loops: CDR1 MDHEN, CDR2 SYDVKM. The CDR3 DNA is TGTGCCAGCAGACAGCAAACCTACGAGCAGTACTTC. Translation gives CASRQQTYEQYF.

CDR3 amino acids: CASSARGYSNQPQHF. CDR3 nucleotides: TGTGCCAGCAGCGCTAGGGGGTATAGCAATCAGCCCCAGCATTTT. V and J are TRBV9 and TRBJ1-5; D is perhaps TRBD1 (6 bases). V was shortened by 3 bases and J by 0 bases, with 10 bases between the two germline ends. CDR3 size: 15 residues. Germline CDR1 and CDR2: SGDLS and YYNGEE.

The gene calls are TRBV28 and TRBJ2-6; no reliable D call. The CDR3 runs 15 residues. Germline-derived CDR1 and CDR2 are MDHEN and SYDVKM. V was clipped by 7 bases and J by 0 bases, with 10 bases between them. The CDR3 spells CASTPGGSGANVLTF. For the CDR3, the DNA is TGTGCCAGCACCCCCGGCGGCTCTGGGGCCAACGTCCTGACTTTC.

In DNA, the CDR3 is TGTGCCAGCAGCACTAGCGGGAGGGAACTCTACGAGCAGTACTTC. It codes for CASSTSGRELYEQYF. The V and J genes are TRBV6-2 or TRBV6-3 and TRBJ2-7; the match to TRBD2 covers 13 bases. The CDR3 sequence is 15 residues long. V was pared by 6 bases and J by 3 bases, with 5 bases of the junction left unmatched. CDR1 and CDR2 from the germline V gene are MNHEY and SVGEGT.

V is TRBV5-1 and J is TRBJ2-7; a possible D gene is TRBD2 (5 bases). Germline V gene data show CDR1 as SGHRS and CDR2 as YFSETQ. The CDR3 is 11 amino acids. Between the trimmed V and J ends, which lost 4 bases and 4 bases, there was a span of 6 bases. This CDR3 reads CASSPGYEQYF. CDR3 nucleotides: TGCGCCAGCAGCCCGGGATACGAGCAGTACTTC.